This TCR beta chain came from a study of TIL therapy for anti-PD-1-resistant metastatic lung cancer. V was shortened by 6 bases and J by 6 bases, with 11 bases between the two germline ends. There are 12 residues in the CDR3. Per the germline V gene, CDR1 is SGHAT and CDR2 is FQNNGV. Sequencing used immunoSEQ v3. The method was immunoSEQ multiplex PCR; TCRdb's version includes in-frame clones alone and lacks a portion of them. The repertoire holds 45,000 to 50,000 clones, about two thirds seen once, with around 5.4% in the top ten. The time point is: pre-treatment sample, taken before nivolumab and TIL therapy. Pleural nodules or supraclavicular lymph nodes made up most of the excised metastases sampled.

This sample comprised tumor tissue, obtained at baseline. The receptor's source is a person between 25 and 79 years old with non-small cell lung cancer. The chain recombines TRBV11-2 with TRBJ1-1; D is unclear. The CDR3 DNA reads TGTGCCAGCAGTCAAGACACAGCTGAAGCTTTCTTT. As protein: CASSQDTAEAFF.